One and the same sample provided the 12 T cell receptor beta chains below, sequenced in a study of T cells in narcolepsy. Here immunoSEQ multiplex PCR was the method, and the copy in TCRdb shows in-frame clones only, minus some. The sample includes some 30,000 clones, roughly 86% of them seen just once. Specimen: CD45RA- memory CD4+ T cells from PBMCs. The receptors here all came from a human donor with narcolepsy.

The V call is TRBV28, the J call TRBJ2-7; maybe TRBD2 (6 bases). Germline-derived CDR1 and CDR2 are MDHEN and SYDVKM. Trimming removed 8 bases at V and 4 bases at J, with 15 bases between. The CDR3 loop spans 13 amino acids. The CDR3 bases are TGTGCCAGCGGAGGGGCAAACGTTTACGAGCAGTACGTC. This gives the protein CASGGANVYEQYV.

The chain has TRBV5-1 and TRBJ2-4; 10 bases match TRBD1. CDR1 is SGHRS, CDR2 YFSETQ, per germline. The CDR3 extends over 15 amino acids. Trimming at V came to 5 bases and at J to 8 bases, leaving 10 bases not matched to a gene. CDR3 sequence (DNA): TGCGCCAGCAGTGCCGGGACAGGGGTGGGAGACATTCAGTACTTC. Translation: CASSAGTGVGDIQYF.

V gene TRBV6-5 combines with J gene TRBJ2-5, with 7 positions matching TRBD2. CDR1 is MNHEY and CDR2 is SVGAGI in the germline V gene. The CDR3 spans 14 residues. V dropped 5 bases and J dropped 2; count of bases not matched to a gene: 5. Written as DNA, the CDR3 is TGTGCCAGCAGTGCCGGCGGGAGTCAAGAGACCCAGTACTTC. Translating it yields CASSAGGSQETQYF.

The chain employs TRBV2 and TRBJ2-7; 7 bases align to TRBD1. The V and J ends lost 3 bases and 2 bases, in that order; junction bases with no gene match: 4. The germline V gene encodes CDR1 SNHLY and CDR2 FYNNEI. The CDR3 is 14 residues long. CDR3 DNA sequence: TGTGCCAGCAGTGATAGGGGGACAGCCTACGAGCAGTACTTC. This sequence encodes CASSDRGTAYEQYF.

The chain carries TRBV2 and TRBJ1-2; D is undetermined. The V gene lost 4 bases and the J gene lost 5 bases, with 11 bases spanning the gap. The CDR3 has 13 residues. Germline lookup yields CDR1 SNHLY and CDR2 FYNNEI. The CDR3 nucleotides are TGTGCCAGCAGTGTAGCGGTGGGGTATGGCTACACCTTC. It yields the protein CASSVAVGYGYTF.

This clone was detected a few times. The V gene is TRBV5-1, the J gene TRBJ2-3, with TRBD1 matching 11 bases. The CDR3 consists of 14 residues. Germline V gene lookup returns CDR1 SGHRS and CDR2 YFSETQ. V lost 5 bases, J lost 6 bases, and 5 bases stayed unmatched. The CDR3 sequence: CASRPGTGGDTQYF. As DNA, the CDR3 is TGCGCCAGCAGGCCCGGGACAGGGGGGGATACGCAGTATTTT.

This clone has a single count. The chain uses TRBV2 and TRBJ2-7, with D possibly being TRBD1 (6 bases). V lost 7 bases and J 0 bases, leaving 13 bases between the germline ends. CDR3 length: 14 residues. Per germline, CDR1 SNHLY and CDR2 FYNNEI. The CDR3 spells CASKGTGSSYEQYF. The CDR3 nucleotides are TGTGCCAGCAAAGGAACAGGGAGCTCCTACGAGCAGTACTTC.

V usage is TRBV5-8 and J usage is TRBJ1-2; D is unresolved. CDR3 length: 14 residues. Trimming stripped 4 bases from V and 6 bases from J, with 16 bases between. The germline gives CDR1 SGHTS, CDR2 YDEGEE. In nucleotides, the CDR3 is TGTGCCAGCAGCCCTTACGGGCCATCAGATGGCTACACCTTC. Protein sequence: CASSPYGPSDGYTF.

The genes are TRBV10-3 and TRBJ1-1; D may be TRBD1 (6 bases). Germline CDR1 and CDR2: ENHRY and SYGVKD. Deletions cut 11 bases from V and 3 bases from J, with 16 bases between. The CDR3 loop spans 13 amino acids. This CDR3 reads CASYRAGDTEAFF. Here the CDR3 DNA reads TGTGCCTCCTACAGGGCCGGTGACACTGAAGCTTTCTTT.

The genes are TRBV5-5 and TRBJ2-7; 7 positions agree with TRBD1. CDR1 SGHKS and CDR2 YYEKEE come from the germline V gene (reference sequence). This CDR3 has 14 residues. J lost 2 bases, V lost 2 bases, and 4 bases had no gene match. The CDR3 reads CASSFSQGAYEQYF. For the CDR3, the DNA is TGTGCCAGCAGCTTTTCCCAGGGGGCCTACGAGCAGTACTTC. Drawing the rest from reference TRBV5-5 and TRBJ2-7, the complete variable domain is DAGVTQSPTHLIKTRGQQVTLRCSPISGHKSVSWYQQVLGQGPQFIFQYYEKEERGRGNFPDRFSARQFPNYSSELNVNALLLGDSALYLCASSFSQGAYEQYFGPGTRLTVT.

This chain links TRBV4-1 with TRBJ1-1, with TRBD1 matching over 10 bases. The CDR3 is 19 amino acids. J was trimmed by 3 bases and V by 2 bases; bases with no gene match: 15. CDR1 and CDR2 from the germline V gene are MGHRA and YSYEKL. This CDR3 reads CASSQRQGAGRAWDTEAFF. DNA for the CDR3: TGCGCCAGCAGCCAAAGACAGGGGGCTGGCCGGGCCTGGGACACTGAAGCTTTCTTT.

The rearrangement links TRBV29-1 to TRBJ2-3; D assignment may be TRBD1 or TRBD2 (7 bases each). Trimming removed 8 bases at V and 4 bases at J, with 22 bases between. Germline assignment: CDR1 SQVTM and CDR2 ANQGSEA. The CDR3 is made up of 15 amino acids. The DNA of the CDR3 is TGCAGCATTAACGGACAGGCCGCGGGGGCAGATACGCAGTATTTT. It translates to CSINGQAAGADTQYF.